One and the same sample provided the 32 T cell receptor beta chains below, sequenced in a study of OX40 agonist ivuxolimab in advanced cancers. Sequenced by immunoSEQ multiplex PCR; TCRdb stores in-frame clones only, minus some. The sample includes about 35,000 clones, around four fifths of them seen just once. This material consisted of CD4+ or CD8+ T cells sorted from blood, taken in a trial of the OX40 agonist ivuxolimab. The receptors come from an adult with an advanced solid tumor such as melanoma, head and neck, liver or kidney cancer.

The chain employs TRBV18 and TRBJ2-1; 7 bases are a match to TRBD2. CDR1 KGHSH and CDR2 LQKENI come from the germline V gene. CDR3 size: 14 residues. With 6 bases clipped from V and 8 bases from J, the junction kept 10 bases outside the gene matches. The DNA for the CDR3 is TGTGCCAGCTCGCCTGGACTGGGGAGGGATGAGCAGTTCTTC. Amino acids: CASSPGLGRDEQFF. Full variable domain (rest looked up from reference TRBV18 and TRBJ2-1): NAGVMQNPRHLVRRRGQEARLRCSPMKGHSHVYWYRQLPEEGLKFMVYLQKENIIDESGMPKERFSAEFPKEGPSILRIQQVVRGDSAAYFCASSPGLGRDEQFFGPGTRLTVL.

The chain couples TRBV28 to TRBJ2-5; 7 nucleotides agree with TRBD1. The CDR3 is 14 amino acids. The germline CDR1 and CDR2 sequences are MDHEN and SYDVKM. Trimming took 7 bases from V and 2 from J; bases not matched to a gene: 7. DNA for the CDR3: TGTGCCAGCATCCCCGGGACAGCTCAAGAGACCCAGTACTTC. This translates into CASIPGTAQETQYF.

V gene TRBV5-1 combines with J gene TRBJ2-5, with 16 bases lining up with TRBD2. This CDR3 is built from 17 residues. The junction had 5 bases not matched to a gene; V was cut back by 0 bases and J by 6 bases. The germline V gene has CDR1 SGHRS and CDR2 YFSETQ. Here the CDR3 reads CASSLEGLAGGPQTQYF. For the CDR3, the DNA is TGCGCCAGCAGCTTGGAGGGACTAGCGGGGGGGCCGCAGACCCAGTACTTC.

This chain links TRBV19 with TRBJ1-5; D possibly corresponds to TRBD1 (5 bases). V gave up 7 bases and J gave up 4 bases, with 14 bases separating them. CDR1 and CDR2 from the germline V gene are LNHDA and SQIVND (reference sequence). There are 14 residues in the CDR3. CDR3 in DNA: TGTGCCAGTACCGAGGGACTTTTAAATCAGCCCCAGCATTTT. This translates into CASTEGLLNQPQHF.

This clone was found once. The chain couples TRBV9 to TRBJ2-5, with 7 bases lining up with TRBD2. Looked up from germline, CDR1 is SGDLS and CDR2 is YYNGEE. This CDR3 is 15 amino acids long. The J segment lost 4 bases and the V segment lost 1 base, leaving 7 bases of the junction unmatched. The CDR3 nucleotides are TGTGCCAGCAGCGTATCATGGGGGAGGGCAGAGACCCAGTACTTC. This translates into CASSVSWGRAETQYF.

The gene calls are TRBV7-8 and TRBJ1-1, with 9 bases aligning to TRBD1. The germline gives CDR1 SGHVS, CDR2 FQNEAQ. The CDR3 is 14 amino acids. J was trimmed by 1 base and V by 5 bases; bases with no gene match: 2. The CDR3 sequence is CASSPGQGNTEAFF. The CDR3 bases are TGTGCCAGCAGCCCGGGACAGGGGAACACTGAAGCTTTCTTT.

V and J are TRBV10-2 and TRBJ1-5, with D unresolved. Trimming stripped 3 bases from V and 4 bases from J, with 13 bases between. The CDR3 totals 15 residues. The germline V gene has CDR1 WSHSY and CDR2 SAAADI. The DNA of the CDR3 is TGCGCCAGCAGTGAAGAGAGGGAGGGAAATCAGCCCCAGCATTTT. Translating it yields CASSEEREGNQPQHF.

The V gene is TRBV9, the J gene TRBJ2-7; TRBD1 matches at 7 bases. This CDR3 spans 15 amino acids. V gave up 2 bases and J gave up 2 bases; unmatched junction bases: 7. Germline CDR1 is SGDLS and CDR2 is YYNGEE. CDR3 in DNA: TGTGCCAGCAGCGTTCAACAGGGGCCCCCCTACGAGCAGTACTTC. This encodes CASSVQQGPPYEQYF. Full variable domain (outside the CDR3, taken from reference TRBV9 and TRBJ2-7): DSGVTQTPKHLITATGQRVTLRCSPRSGDLSVYWYQQSLDQGLQFLIQYYNGEERAKGNILERFSAQQFPDLHSELNLSSLELGDSALYFCASSVQQGPPYEQYFGPGTRLTVT.

The gene calls are TRBV7-8 and TRBJ2-1, with 9 bases matching TRBD2. CDR1 is SGHVS, CDR2 FQNEAQ, per germline. The CDR3 extends over 14 amino acids. V lost 5 bases and J lost 10; bases outside the gene matches: 9. CDR3 in DNA: TGTGCCAGCAGCCCAAGTAGGCTAGCGGGGGAGCAGTTCTTC. As protein: CASSPSRLAGEQFF.

The V gene is TRBV7-9, the J gene TRBJ1-1; D perhaps matches TRBD1 (5 bases). The germline V and J ends were trimmed by 6 bases and 0 bases, with 17 bases remaining between them. This CDR3 contains 16 residues. Germline CDR1 is SEHNR and CDR2 is FQNEAQ (reference sequence). The CDR3 protein is CASRGGGQALNTEAFF. The DNA for the CDR3 is TGTGCCAGCAGGGGGGGAGGGCAGGCCCTGAACACTGAAGCTTTCTTT.

This sequence joins TRBV18 and TRBJ2-7, with TRBD1 matching over 10 bases. This CDR3 is 14 amino acids long. Per the germline V gene, CDR1 is KGHSH and CDR2 is LQKENI. V shed 4 bases and J 3 bases; nucleotides not matched to a gene: 3. The CDR3 region is CASSLGQGVYEQYF. CDR3 DNA: TGTGCCAGCTCACTCGGACAGGGGGTCTACGAGCAGTACTTC.

Details on this clone: A read error may explain this, as a much larger clone is one base away. The rearrangement joins TRBV11-2 to TRBJ1-1; D is ambiguous. CDR3 length equals 12 residues. The germline gives CDR1 SGHAT, CDR2 FQNNGV. Between the trimmed V and J ends, which lost 5 bases and 1 base, there was a span of 5 bases. The CDR3: CASSGSNTEAFF. CDR3 DNA: TGTGCCAGCAGCGGGTCGAACACTGAAGCTTTCTTT.

In the case of this clone: The DNA is omitted, as the CDR3 cannot be located on it reliably, and the CDR3 follows TCRdb's listing. The V and J genes are TRBV5-1 and TRBJ2-1. Germline values: CDR1 SGHRS, CDR2 YFSETQ. The CDR3 spans 13 residues, counting both ends. CDR3 sequence: CASSLDFGNEQFF.

This chain links TRBV19 with TRBJ1-2, with 9 nucleotides matching TRBD1. Trimming cost V 10 bases and J 6 bases; bases outside gene matches: 6. This CDR3 has 12 amino acids. Germline values: CDR1 LNHDA, CDR2 SQIVND (reference sequence). In DNA, the CDR3 is TGTGCCACCCGGACAGGGGAAAATGGCTACACCTTC. Residues: CATRTGENGYTF.

The chain carries TRBV2 and TRBJ1-2; D remains unclear. Between the trimmed V and J ends, which lost 2 bases and 4 bases, there was a span of 11 bases. The CDR3 sequence is 14 residues long. The germline gives CDR1 SNHLY, CDR2 FYNNEI. The CDR3 DNA is TGTGCCAGCAGTGAAAAGAGGGTGGGCTATGGCTACACCTTC. Amino acid sequence: CASSEKRVGYGYTF.

The chain is built from TRBV20-1 and TRBJ1-1; D gene unclear. Germline loops: CDR1 DFQATT, CDR2 SNEGSKA (reference sequence). The CDR3 has 10 amino acids. Between the trimmed V and J ends, which lost 6 bases and 7 bases, there was a span of 9 bases. CDR3 sequence (DNA): TGCAGTGCGTCGAGGAATGAAGCTTTCTTT. It specifies CSASRNEAFF.

J is TRBJ2-1 and V is TRBV18, with 14 bases aligning to TRBD2. J lost 5 bases, V lost 1 base, and 10 bases had no gene match. The germline CDR1 and CDR2 sequences are KGHSH and LQKENI. The CDR3 extends over 19 amino acids. The CDR3 spells CASSPRLAATSGGDNEQFF. As DNA, the CDR3 is TGTGCCAGCTCACCACGACTGGCCGCGACTAGCGGGGGGGACAATGAGCAGTTCTTC.

V and J are TRBV6-6 and TRBJ2-5; D gene ambiguous. Between the trimmed V and J ends, which lost 4 bases and 9 bases, there was a span of 9 bases. Germline CDR1 MNHNY, CDR2 SVGAGI (reference sequence). The CDR3 contains 11 residues. The CDR3 DNA is TGTGCCAGCAGTTTTCAAAGTCCCCAGTACTTC. It specifies CASSFQSPQYF.

This sequence joins TRBV30 and TRBJ2-1; TRBD1 is a possible D gene (5 bases). Trimming removed 5 bases from V and 7 bases from J, with 9 bases in between. The CDR3 has 11 residues. Per germline, CDR1 GTSNPN and CDR2 SVGIG (reference sequence). CDR3: CAWSPGNEQFF. The CDR3 DNA reads as TGTGCCTGGTCCCCAGGGAATGAGCAGTTCTTC.

V and J are TRBV13 and TRBJ2-5; TRBD2 matches 15 bases. J gave up 5 bases and V 6 bases, and 4 bases lay outside the gene matches. Germline values: CDR1 PRHDT, CDR2 FYEKMQ (reference sequence). This CDR3 has 15 residues. The CDR3: CASSRTSGGEETQYF. The DNA for the CDR3 is TGTGCCAGCAGTCGGACTAGCGGGGGGGAGGAGACCCAGTACTTC. The whole variable domain, remainder taken from reference TRBV13 and TRBJ2-5, is AAGVIQSPRHLIKEKRETATLKCYPIPRHDTVYWYQQGPGQDPQFLISFYEKMQSDKGSIPDRFSAQQFSDYHSELNMSSLELGDSALYFCASSRTSGGEETQYFGPGTRLLVL.

This sequence joins TRBV5-4 and TRBJ1-4; no firm D call. Deletions cut 0 bases from V and 2 bases from J, with 8 bases between. The CDR3 covers 15 residues. CDR1 SGHNT and CDR2 YYREEE come from the germline V gene (reference sequence). CDR3 DNA sequence: TGTGCCAGCAGCTTGGGAGGAAACACTAATGAAAAACTGTTTTTT. This codes for CASSLGGNTNEKLFF.

The chain uses TRBV6-5 and TRBJ1-4; TRBD1 might be the D (6 bases). Germline lookup yields CDR1 MNHEY and CDR2 SVGAGI. V gave up 5 bases and J gave up 8 bases, with 15 bases separating them. The CDR3 length is 14 residues. CDR3 DNA sequence: TGTGCCAGCAGTCCCCAGGGGCGACGAGAAAAACTGTTTTTT. It codes for CASSPQGRREKLFF.

The rearrangement uses TRBV6-5 and TRBJ2-1, with unresolved D. This CDR3 has 14 residues. Germline-derived CDR1 and CDR2 are MNHEY and SVGAGI. Trimming took 6 bases from V and 2 from J, leaving 11 bases between them. This CDR3 is CASSQTGPYNEQFF. The DNA of the CDR3 is TGTGCCAGCAGCCAAACGGGCCCCTACAATGAGCAGTTCTTC.

In its sample, this clone was seen a few times. V and J are TRBV7-9 and TRBJ2-2, with TRBD2 identical over 9 bases. Trimming removed 5 bases from V and 1 base from J; junction bases left unmatched: 14. CDR1 and CDR2 from the germline V gene are SEHNR and FQNEAQ (reference sequence). There are 19 residues in the CDR3. DNA of the CDR3: TGTGCCAGCAGCAAGGAGCCCCTTAGCGGGAGAATGAACACCGGGGAGCTGTTTTTT. Its translation is CASSKEPLSGRMNTGELFF.

The J gene is TRBJ1-5, the V gene TRBV4-1, with D unresolved. The CDR3 covers 13 residues. Per germline, CDR1 MGHRA and CDR2 YSYEKL. Trimming removed 0 bases from V and 5 bases from J, with 5 bases in between. Here the CDR3 reads CASSQEGYQPQHF. CDR3 sequence (DNA): TGCGCCAGCAGCCAAGAGGGGTATCAGCCCCAGCATTTT.

V and J are TRBV9 and TRBJ2-1; either TRBD1 or TRBD2 may supply D (5 bases each). In germline, CDR1 is SGDLS, CDR2 YYNGEE. The CDR3 is 15 amino acids. The ends were cut back, 3 bases at V and 6 bases at J, with 16 bases in the middle. In nucleotides, the CDR3 is TGTGCCAGCAGCGCCTGGGGGACGAAGGGCAATGAGCAGTTCTTC. Translating it yields CASSAWGTKGNEQFF.

The J gene is TRBJ1-1, the V gene TRBV7-3; no clear D. The germline V and J ends were trimmed by 5 bases and 1 base, with 8 bases remaining between them. Germline loops: CDR1 SGHTA, CDR2 FQGTGA. CDR3 size: 13 residues. The CDR3, as DNA: TGTGCCAGCAGCCCCCAATGGAACACTGAAGCTTTCTTT. Translated: CASSPQWNTEAFF.

The V and J genes are TRBV7-2 and TRBJ1-3, with D perhaps TRBD1 (5 bases). The CDR3 is 15 residues long. With 4 bases removed from V and 0 bases from J, the gap between germline ends came to 10 bases. Germline V gene data show CDR1 as SGHTA and CDR2 as FQGNSA. CDR3 region: CASSSDIRSGNTIYF. CDR3 bases: TGTGCCAGCAGCTCGGACATACGCTCTGGAAACACCATATATTTT.

This chain uses TRBV27 with TRBJ2-7; D not certain. Looked up from germline, CDR1 is MNHEY and CDR2 is SMNVEV (reference sequence). CDR3 size: 12 residues. V was cut by 3 bases and J by 5 bases, with 8 bases left in between. The CDR3 region is CASSFNGNEQYF. For the CDR3, the DNA is TGTGCCAGCAGTTTTAATGGGAACGAGCAGTACTTC.

The V call is TRBV18, the J call TRBJ1-2, with 8 bases matching TRBD1. The CDR3 length is 13 residues. The V gene end was trimmed by 3 bases and the J gene end by 7 bases; junction bases not matched to a gene: 4. Germline V gene lookup returns CDR1 KGHSH and CDR2 LQKENI. CDR3 nucleotides: TGTGCCAGCTCACCGGGACAGGCGGGTGGCTACACCTTC. As protein: CASSPGQAGGYTF.

This clone is a singleton in its sample. The V and J genes are TRBV16 and TRBJ1-1; weak D call: TRBD1 (6 bases). CDR1 is KGHSY, CDR2 FQNENV, per germline. This CDR3 contains 15 residues. The V gene lost 4 bases and the J gene lost 1 base, with 13 bases spanning the gap. The CDR3 spells CASSPQGRGNTEAFF. DNA for the CDR3: TGTGCCAGCAGCCCACAGGGAAGGGGGAACACTGAAGCTTTCTTT.

The chain combines TRBV7-3 with TRBJ2-3, with D uncertain. The CDR3 sequence is 19 residues long. Germline V gene sequence: CDR1 SGHTA, CDR2 FQGTGA. V lost 4 bases, J lost 1 base, and 24 bases lay in between. The CDR3, as DNA: TGTGCCAGCAGCTCTAGATTGACGGCGCGCGAGCCCCGCACAGATACGCAGTATTTT. Residues: CASSSRLTAREPRTDTQYF.